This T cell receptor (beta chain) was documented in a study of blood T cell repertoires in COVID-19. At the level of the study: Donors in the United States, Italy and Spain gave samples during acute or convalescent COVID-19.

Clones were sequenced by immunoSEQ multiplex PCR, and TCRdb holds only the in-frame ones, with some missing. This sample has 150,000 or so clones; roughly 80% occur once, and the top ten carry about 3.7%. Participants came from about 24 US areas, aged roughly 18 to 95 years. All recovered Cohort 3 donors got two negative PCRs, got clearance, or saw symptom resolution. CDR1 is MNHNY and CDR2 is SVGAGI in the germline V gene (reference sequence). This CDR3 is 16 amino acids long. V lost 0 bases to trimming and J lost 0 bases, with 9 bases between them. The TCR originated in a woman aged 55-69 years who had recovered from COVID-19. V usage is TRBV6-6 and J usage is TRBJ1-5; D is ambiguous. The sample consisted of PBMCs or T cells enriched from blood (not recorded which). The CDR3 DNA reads TGTGCCAGCAGTTACTCAACGGGAATTAGCAATCAGCCCCAGCATTTT. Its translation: CASSYSTGISNQPQHF.